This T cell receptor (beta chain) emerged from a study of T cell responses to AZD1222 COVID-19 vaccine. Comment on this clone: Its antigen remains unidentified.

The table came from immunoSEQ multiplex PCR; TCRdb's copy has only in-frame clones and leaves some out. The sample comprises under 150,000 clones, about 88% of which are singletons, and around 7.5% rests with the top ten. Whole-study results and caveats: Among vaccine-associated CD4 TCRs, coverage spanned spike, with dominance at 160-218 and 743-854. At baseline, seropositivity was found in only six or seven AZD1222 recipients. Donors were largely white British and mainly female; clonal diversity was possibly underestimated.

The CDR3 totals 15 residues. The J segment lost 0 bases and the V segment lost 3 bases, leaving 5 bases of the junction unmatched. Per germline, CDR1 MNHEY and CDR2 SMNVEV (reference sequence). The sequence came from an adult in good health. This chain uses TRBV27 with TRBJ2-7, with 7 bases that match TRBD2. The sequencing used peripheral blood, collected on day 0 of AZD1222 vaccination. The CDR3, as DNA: TGTGCCAGCAGTTTTCTCGGGACTACCTCCTACGAGCAGTACTTC. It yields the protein CASSFLGTTSYEQYF.